These T cell receptor beta chains were read from a single sample in a study of CD8 T cells in ankylosing spondylitis. TCRdb processed the 5' RACE reads anew with MiXCR; each CDR3 protein has one entry. Here the sample spans 290,000 or so distinct CDR3 sequences, less than 25% being singletons. The source material was blood, either unsorted or a sorted T cell fraction (not recorded which). The receptors shown here come from a female donor with ankylosing spondylitis or in good health (not recorded which). CDR3s include the opening cysteine and the closing phenylalanine or tryptophan. The D gene is left open where the match is weak. Clone size, where shown, is once, few, many, or a class for clones that have expanded.

CDR3 length,J gene,clone size,D gene,V gene,CDR3 protein,CDR3 DNA
13,TRBJ1-5,many,-,TRBV6-5,CASSYSTKGSQHF,TGTGCCAGCAGTTACTCGACGAAGGGGAGCCAGCATTTT
14,TRBJ1-3,-,-,TRBV25-1,CASSEFASGNTIYF,TGTGCCAGCAGTGAATTCGCCTCTGGAAACACCATATATTTT
13,TRBJ1-5,few,-,TRBV10-3,CATSRESNQPQHF,TGTGCCACCTCCCGGGAGAGCAATCAGCCCCAGCATTTT
14,TRBJ2-1,-,TRBD1,TRBV6-1,CATSRDRGDAEQFF,TGTGCCACCAGCCGGGACAGGGGAGATGCTGAGCAGTTCTTC
12,TRBJ1-1,-,-,TRBV12-3/TRBV12-4,CASSLHGIEAFF,TGTGCCAGCAGCCTACACGGAATTGAAGCTTTCTTT
13,TRBJ1-1,-,-,TRBV7-9,CASSPVWNGEAFF,TGTGCCAGCAGCCCAGTATGGAATGGTGAAGCTTTCTTT
14,TRBJ2-7,many,-,TRBV12-3/TRBV12-4,CASSLGESSYEQYF,TGTGCCAGCAGTTTAGGCGAAAGCTCCTACGAGCAGTACTTC
14,TRBJ1-1,-,-,TRBV12-3/TRBV12-4,CASSFQDWNTEAFF,TGTGCCAGCAGTTTTCAGGACTGGAACACTGAAGCTTTCTTT
13,TRBJ2-1,few,-,TRBV29-1,CSVVRYPNNEQFF,TGCAGCGTTGTGCGTTACCCGAACAATGAGCAGTTCTTC
12,TRBJ2-5,-,TRBD1,TRBV6-5,CATGTGYETQYF,TGTGCCACCGGGACAGGGTACGAGACCCAGTACTTC
12,TRBJ2-7,-,-,TRBV6-6,CASSMGGYEQYF,TGTGCCAGCTCGATGGGTGGGTACGAGCAGTACTTC
13,TRBJ2-5,-,-,TRBV6-5,CASSLEFRETQYF,TGTGCCAGCAGTTTGGAGTTTCGAGAGACCCAGTACTTC
19,TRBJ2-3,few,TRBD2,TRBV20-1,CSATAGLAGVRSSTDTQYF,TGCAGTGCTACCGCAGGACTAGCGGGAGTAAGATCTAGCACAGATACGCAGTATTTT
16,TRBJ2-5,few,-,TRBV6-5,CASSYSNTGNQETQYF,TGTGCCAGCAGTTACTCGAATACGGGGAACCAAGAGACCCAGTACTTC
13,TRBJ1-1,once,-,TRBV20-1,CSARKGIDTEAFF,TGCAGTGCTAGGAAGGGGATAGACACTGAAGCTTTCTTT
14,TRBJ1-2,-,TRBD1,TRBV2,CASTQPTGWNGYTF,TGTGCCAGCACCCAGCCGACAGGGTGGAATGGCTACACCTTC
16,TRBJ2-1,many,TRBD2,TRBV20-1,CSARSLAGSSYNEQFF,TGCAGTGCTAGATCGCTAGCGGGGAGCTCCTACAATGAGCAGTTCTTC
11,TRBJ1-3,many,-,TRBV20-1,CSARTGNTIYF,TGCAGTGCTAGGACAGGAAACACCATATATTTT
15,TRBJ1-6,-,-,TRBV7-2,CASSLNGGENSPLHF,TGTGCCAGCAGCTTAAATGGGGGGGAGAATTCACCCCTCCACTTT
16,TRBJ2-1,-,TRBD2,TRBV20-1,CSAYRVGLAGGNEQFF,TGCAGTGCCTATCGGGTTGGACTAGCGGGAGGCAATGAGCAGTTCTTC
16,TRBJ2-1,many,-,TRBV7-3,CASSLKPPGLYNEQFF,TGTGCCAGCAGCTTAAAGCCGCCGGGACTCTACAATGAGCAGTTCTTC
14,TRBJ2-7,many,TRBD1,TRBV5-1,CASSTTGGNYEQYF,TGCGCCAGCAGCACGACAGGGGGCAACTACGAGCAGTACTTC
14,TRBJ2-2,few,-,TRBV11-3,CASSLGPPTGELFF,TGTGCCAGCAGCCTGGGACCTCCCACCGGGGAGCTGTTTTTT
16,TRBJ2-1,-,-,TRBV4-2,CASSQVGGSRDNEQFF,TGTGCCAGCAGCCAGGTCGGTGGGTCTAGGGACAATGAGCAGTTCTTC
14,TRBJ2-2,many,-,TRBV20-1,CSASTLSGAGELFF,TGCAGTGCTAGTACTCTATCCGGGGCCGGGGAGCTGTTTTTT
14,TRBJ2-2,many,TRBD1,TRBV12-3/TRBV12-4,CASSLWDRAGELFF,TGTGCCAGCAGTTTGTGGGACAGGGCCGGGGAGCTGTTTTTT
14,TRBJ2-2,many,TRBD1,TRBV29-1,CSVVGQGVAGELFF,TGCAGCGTTGTGGGACAGGGCGTTGCCGGGGAGCTGTTTTTT
14,TRBJ2-5,few,-,TRBV12-3/TRBV12-4,CASNPTGRWETQYF,TGTGCCAGCAACCCGACAGGGAGGTGGGAGACCCAGTACTTC
14,TRBJ1-1,-,-,TRBV12-3/TRBV12-4,CASSTGTMNTEAFF,TGTGCCAGCAGCACAGGGACCATGAACACTGAAGCTTTCTTT
14,TRBJ2-7,-,-,TRBV2,CASSSIRGRYEQYF,TGTGCCAGCAGTTCCATCCGGGGCCGCTACGAGCAGTACTTC
16,TRBJ2-3,-,TRBD1,TRBV5-1,CASSYPLDRETDTQYF,TGCGCCAGCAGCTACCCCCTTGACAGGGAAACAGATACGCAGTATTTT
12,TRBJ1-4,-,-,TRBV3-1,CASSQDNEKLFF,TGTGCCAGCAGCCAAGATAATGAAAAACTGTTTTTT
12,TRBJ2-5,-,-,TRBV15,CATSRTRETQYF,TGTGCCACCAGTCGCACCCGGGAGACCCAGTACTTC
15,TRBJ2-7,-,-,TRBV7-6,CASSLMFSAAYEQYF,TGTGCCAGCAGCTTAATGTTTAGCGCCGCCTACGAGCAGTACTTC
13,TRBJ1-6,-,-,TRBV20-1,CSVLAPDNSPLHF,TGCAGTGTGTTGGCGCCGGATAATTCACCCCTCCACTTT
12,TRBJ2-5,-,TRBD2,TRBV6-6,CASTLAGETQYF,TGTGCCAGCACCCTAGCGGGGGAGACCCAGTACTTC
15,TRBJ1-6,-,-,TRBV4-3,CASSPVRGGISPLHF,TGCGCCAGCAGCCCCGTCCGGGGAGGGATTTCACCCCTCCACTTT
13,TRBJ2-2,-,-,TRBV6-2/TRBV6-3,CASSYWETGELFF,TGTGCCAGCAGTTACTGGGAGACCGGGGAGCTGTTTTTT
11,TRBJ2-1,-,-,TRBV28,CASRENNEQFF,TGTGCCAGCAGAGAAAACAATGAGCAGTTCTTC
14,TRBJ2-7,few,-,TRBV2,CASSERGGNYEQYF,TGTGCCAGCAGTGAGCGCGGCGGGAACTACGAGCAGTACTTC
16,TRBJ1-5,-,-,TRBV4-2,CASSQDRTDSTDTQHF,TGTGCCAGCAGCCAAGACCGGACAGATAGCACAGATACGCAGCATTTT
15,TRBJ1-2,-,-,TRBV28,CASSPLGSRLGGYTF,TGTGCCAGCAGCCCGTTAGGGTCCAGGTTAGGTGGCTACACCTTC
15,TRBJ2-1,-,TRBD2,TRBV6-2/TRBV6-3,CASRQRELIYNEQFF,TGTGCCAGCAGACAGCGGGAGTTGATCTACAATGAGCAGTTCTTC
12,TRBJ2-3,few,-,TRBV20-1,CSAYSASVTQYF,TGCAGTGCTTATAGTGCCTCGGTTACGCAGTATTTT